This TCR beta chain was profiled in a study of T cells in Graves' hyperthyroidism and ophthalmopathy (dated by TCRdb to between 2017 and 2020). For context, the study as a whole: Peripheral blood samples were taken at the time of initial diagnosis, prior to any treatment. Prospective prediction of ophthalmopathy was tested in an independent validation cohort of some 20 hyperthyroidism patients and 17 patients who later progressed to ophthalmopathy. To identify distinguishing TCR V-J signatures, a discovery cohort of roughly 100 patients was used, comprising fewer than 45 with Graves' ophthalmopathy and 57 with stable Graves' hyperthyroidism. Following sampling, methimazole starting at 30 mg daily was given to hyperthyroidism patients, and high-dose intravenous methylprednisolone was given to ophthalmopathy patients. The roughly 100 discovery patients were randomly split 7:3 into training and test sets. The paper describes TCR Vbeta CDR3 sequencing of about 140 peripheral blood samples, made up of around 41 ophthalmopathy patients, 70 to 75 hyperthyroidism patients and roughly 17 progressor patients. In addition, the study compared T-cell repertoires in thyroid tissue and in blood from about six Graves' hyperthyroidism patients.

General study outcomes and caveats: In validation, the model predicted progression to ophthalmopathy with approximately 71% sensitivity and around 72% specificity, a median of about six months before onset. No statistical method was used to fix the sample size in advance, and group allocation was not hidden from the investigators. Most expanded thyroid clonotypes (frequency above 0.001) were also found in blood, which suggests that blood repertoires may mirror thyroid immune responses. Ophthalmopathy was separated from stable hyperthyroidism by a 13 V-J signature model, with about 88% sensitivity and 81% to 82% specificity obtained in cross-validation and 80%/75% obtained in testing.

This clonotype has just a few counts. Its antigen is not yet known. Qualities for individual bases were not recorded, and no much larger clone is one base off. Amplification of TCR beta CDR3 regions was carried out from RNA transcripts. A first-round RT-PCR of the TCR CDR3 used the HTBI primer set with the Qiagen OneStep RT-PCR kit. A second multiplex PCR round built the libraries, followed by size selection and purification. Libraries were sequenced paired-end with 100 bp reads on an Illumina HiSeq2000. The source study handled its data this way. Raw data were processed with SOAPnuke, discarding reads with adapters, uncalled bases, mean Phred below 15, or no exact constant-primer or identifier match. COPE v1.2.5 was used to merge the high-quality paired reads, and each unique nucleotide sequence was defined as a clonotype. Clonotypes were aligned to IMGT TRBV, TRBD and TRBJ reference segments using MiTCR v1.1. Only V-J combinations with frequency above 0.0001, covering 99% to 99.2% of repertoires, were analysed. A TCS score was defined as the ratio of F50 (clonal expansion) to E x V (chaos), with BLOSUM62-based TCRdist applied between CDR3 peptides within each V-J. Welch's t-statistics and random forest reduced 500 to 550 V-J features to fewer than 15, which were used in a naive Bayes classifier (R e1071). TCRdb passed the public sequencing reads through fastp at Q25 and MiXCR, retaining productive beta sequences. Every entry covers one CDR3 protein and lists the most common genes and DNA from its rows. In this record, the V and J calls reflect TCRdb's handling and not the investigators' own analysis. Within this sample are roughly 280,000 distinct CDR3 sequences, with approximately 15% of them counted one time only. Over 50% of the sample is in the top ten clones.

Moderately to severely active disease, a Clinical Activity Score of at least 3, a NOSPECS grade of at least 4, and a duration under 3 months were present in ophthalmopathy patients. The study excluded patients with uncontrolled infections, other autoimmune diseases, pregnancy or lactation. Diagnoses relied on clinical symptoms, serum thyroxine and TRAb, thyroid ultrasound and orbital computed tomography. PBMCs were isolated from approximately 10 ml of fresh peripheral blood by Ficoll-Paque density gradient centrifugation. Total RNA was extracted with Trizol reagent, and quality was checked on an Agilent 2100 Bioanalyzer. The sequence derives from an older woman with Graves' ophthalmopathy. Sequencing was performed on blood.

The CDR3 is CASSLLGFWAGELFF. The DNA is TGTGCCAGCAGCTTACTAGGGTTTTGGGCCGGGGAGCTGTTTTTT. In this chain, TRBV7-6 is recombined with TRBJ2-2, with the identity of the D gene unclear. The CDR3 runs 15 residues from the cysteine to the phenylalanine. Only CDR3 DNA remains: 45 bases, in frame from the first base. The V end loses 2 bases and the J end loses 6 bases, and a stretch of 13 bases separates them. The CDR1 and CDR2 encoded by the germline V gene are SGHVS and FNYEAQ.